The clone carrying this TCR beta chain was seen ten or more times. The sample comes from a study of T-cell reconstitution after alpha-beta-depleted transplantation in children. The length of the CDR3 is 13 residues. Germline-derived CDR1 and CDR2 are MRHNA and SNTAGT. V lost 5 bases and J lost 4, with 9 bases in between. TCRbeta library preparation incorporated unique molecular identifiers. TCRdb re-analysed the PCR reads in MiXCR, keeping a single row per CDR3 protein. Of 600,000 to 700,000 distinct CDR3 sequences listed, roughly 15% are singletons. The chain has TRBV6-4 and TRBJ1-5; D gene ambiguous. The source material was PBMCs from the stem cell graft donor, sampled from the stem cell graft. The source is a human donor who donated a stem cell graft to a child with acute myeloid leukemia. The DNA for the CDR3 is TGTGCCAGCAGTTGTTTCTGGAATCAGCCCCAGCATTTT. Translation: CASSCFWNQPQHF.